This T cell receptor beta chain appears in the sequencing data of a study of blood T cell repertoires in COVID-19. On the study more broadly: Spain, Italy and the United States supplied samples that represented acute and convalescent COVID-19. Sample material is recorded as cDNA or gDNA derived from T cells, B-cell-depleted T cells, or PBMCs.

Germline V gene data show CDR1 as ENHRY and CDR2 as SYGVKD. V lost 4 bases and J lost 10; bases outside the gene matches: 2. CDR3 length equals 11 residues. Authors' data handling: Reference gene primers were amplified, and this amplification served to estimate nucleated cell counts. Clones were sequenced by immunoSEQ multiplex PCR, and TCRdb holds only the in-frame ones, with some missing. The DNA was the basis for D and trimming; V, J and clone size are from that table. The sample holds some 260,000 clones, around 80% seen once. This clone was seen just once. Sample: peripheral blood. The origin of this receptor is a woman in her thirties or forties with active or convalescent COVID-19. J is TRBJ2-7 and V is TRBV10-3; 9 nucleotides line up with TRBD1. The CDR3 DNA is TGTGCCATCAGTGTGGGACAGGGTCAGTACTTC. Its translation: CAISVGQGQYF.